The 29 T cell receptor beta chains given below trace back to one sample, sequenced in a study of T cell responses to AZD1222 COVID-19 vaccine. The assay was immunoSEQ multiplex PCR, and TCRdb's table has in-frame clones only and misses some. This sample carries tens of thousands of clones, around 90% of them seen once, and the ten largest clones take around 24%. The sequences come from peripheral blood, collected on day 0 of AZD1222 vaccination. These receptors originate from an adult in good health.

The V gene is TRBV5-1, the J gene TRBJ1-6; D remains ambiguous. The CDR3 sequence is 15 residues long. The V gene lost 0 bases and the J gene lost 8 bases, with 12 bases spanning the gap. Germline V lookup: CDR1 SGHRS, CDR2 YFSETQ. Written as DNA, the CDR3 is TGCGCCAGCAGCTTGGATGGGCGCGCGGATTCACCCCTCCACTTT. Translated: CASSLDGRADSPLHF.

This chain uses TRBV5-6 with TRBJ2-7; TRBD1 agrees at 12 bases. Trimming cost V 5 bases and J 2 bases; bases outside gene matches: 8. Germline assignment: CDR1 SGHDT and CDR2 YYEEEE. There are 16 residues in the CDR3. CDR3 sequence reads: CASRPKGTGGAYEQYF. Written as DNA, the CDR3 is TGTGCCAGCAGGCCGAAGGGGACAGGGGGCGCCTACGAGCAGTACTTC.

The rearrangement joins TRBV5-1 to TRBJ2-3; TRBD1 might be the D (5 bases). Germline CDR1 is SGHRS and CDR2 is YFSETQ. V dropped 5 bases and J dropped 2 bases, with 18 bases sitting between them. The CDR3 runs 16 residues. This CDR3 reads CASRDPQGPSTDTQYF. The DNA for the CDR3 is TGCGCCAGCAGAGACCCCCAGGGTCCTTCCACAGATACGCAGTATTTT.

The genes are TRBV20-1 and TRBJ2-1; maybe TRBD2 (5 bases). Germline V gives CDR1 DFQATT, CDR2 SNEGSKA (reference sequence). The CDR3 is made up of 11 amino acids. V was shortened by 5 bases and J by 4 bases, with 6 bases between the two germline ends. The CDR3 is CSARDYNEQFF. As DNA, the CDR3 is TGCAGTGCTCGGGATTACAATGAGCAGTTCTTC.

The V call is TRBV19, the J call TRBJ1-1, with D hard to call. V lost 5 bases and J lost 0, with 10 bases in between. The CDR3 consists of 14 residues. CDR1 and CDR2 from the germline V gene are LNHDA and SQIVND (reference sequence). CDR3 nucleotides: TGTGCCAGTAGTCTGCTGGGTATGAACACTGAAGCTTTCTTT. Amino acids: CASSLLGMNTEAFF.

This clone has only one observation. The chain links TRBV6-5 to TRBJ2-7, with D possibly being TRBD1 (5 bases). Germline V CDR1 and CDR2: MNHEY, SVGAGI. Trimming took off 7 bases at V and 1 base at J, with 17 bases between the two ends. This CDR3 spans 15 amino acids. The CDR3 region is CASTQGSIGSYEQYF. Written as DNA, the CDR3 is TGTGCCAGCACCCAGGGAAGTATAGGTTCCTACGAGCAGTACTTC.

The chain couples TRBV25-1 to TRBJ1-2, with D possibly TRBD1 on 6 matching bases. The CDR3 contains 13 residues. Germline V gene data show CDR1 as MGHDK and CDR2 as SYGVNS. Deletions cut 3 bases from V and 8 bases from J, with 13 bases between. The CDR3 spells CASSDQGLRGYTF. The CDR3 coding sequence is TGTGCCAGCAGTGACCAGGGGCTGCGGGGCTACACCTTC.

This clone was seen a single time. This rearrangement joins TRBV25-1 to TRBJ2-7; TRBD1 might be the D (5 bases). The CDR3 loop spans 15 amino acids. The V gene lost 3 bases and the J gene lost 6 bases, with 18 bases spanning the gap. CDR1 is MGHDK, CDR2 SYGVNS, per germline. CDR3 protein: CASSDSSAGSSEQYF. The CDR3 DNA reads TGTGCCAGCAGTGATTCCTCGGCAGGGTCGTCCGAGCAGTACTTC.

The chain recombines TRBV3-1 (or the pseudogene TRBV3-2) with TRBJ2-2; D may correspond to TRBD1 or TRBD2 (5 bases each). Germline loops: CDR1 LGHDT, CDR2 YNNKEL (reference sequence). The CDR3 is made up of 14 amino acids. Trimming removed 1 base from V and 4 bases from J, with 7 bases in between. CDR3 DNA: TGTGCCAGCAGCCAAGGTGGGACCACCGGGGAGCTGTTTTTT. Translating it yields CASSQGGTTGELFF.

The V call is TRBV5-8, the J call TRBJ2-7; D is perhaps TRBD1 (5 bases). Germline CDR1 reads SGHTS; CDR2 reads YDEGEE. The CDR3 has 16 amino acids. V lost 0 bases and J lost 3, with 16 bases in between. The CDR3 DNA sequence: TGTGCCAGCAGCTTGGGGCAGGGTAGCCCGAACTACGAGCAGTACTTC. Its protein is CASSLGQGSPNYEQYF.

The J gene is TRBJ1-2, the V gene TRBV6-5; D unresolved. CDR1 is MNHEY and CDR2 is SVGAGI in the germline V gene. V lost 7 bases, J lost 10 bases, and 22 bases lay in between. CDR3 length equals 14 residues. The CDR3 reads CASKKGSSLPAYTF. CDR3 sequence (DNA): TGTGCCAGCAAAAAAGGGAGCTCTCTCCCGGCCTACACCTTC.

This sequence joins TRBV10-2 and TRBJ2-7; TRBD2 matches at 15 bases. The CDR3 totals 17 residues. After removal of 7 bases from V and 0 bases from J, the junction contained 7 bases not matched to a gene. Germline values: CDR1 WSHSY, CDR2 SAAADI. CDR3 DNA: TGCGCCAGCATGGGACTAGCGGGGGGATCCTACTCCTACGAGCAGTACTTC. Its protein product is CASMGLAGGSYSYEQYF.

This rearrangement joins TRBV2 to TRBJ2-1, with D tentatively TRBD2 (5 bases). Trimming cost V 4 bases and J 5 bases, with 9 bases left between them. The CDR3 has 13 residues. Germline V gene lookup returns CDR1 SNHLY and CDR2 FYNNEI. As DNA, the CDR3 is TGTGCCAGCAGTGCGGGGAATAACAATGAGCAGTTCTTC. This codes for CASSAGNNNEQFF.

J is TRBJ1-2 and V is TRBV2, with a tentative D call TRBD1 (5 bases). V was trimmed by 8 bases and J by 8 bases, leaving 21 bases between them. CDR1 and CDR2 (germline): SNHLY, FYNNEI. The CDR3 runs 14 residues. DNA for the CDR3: TGTGCCAGCGTGGATAGGGGCCATCTTGGGGGCTACACCTTC. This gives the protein CASVDRGHLGGYTF.

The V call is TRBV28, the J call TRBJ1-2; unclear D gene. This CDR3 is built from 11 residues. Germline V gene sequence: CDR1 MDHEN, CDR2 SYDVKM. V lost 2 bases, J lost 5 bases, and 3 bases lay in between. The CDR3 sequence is CASSLQYGYTF. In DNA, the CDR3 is TGTGCCAGCAGTTTACAGTATGGCTACACCTTC.

The CDR3 loop reads CASLLLQAAAYGYTF. CDR3 DNA: TGTGCAAGTCTCCTCCTACAAGCGGCGGCCTATGGCTACACCTTC. The rearrangement uses TRBV12-2 and TRBJ1-2. TRBV12-2 is listed as a pseudogene. This CDR3 region has 15 residues.

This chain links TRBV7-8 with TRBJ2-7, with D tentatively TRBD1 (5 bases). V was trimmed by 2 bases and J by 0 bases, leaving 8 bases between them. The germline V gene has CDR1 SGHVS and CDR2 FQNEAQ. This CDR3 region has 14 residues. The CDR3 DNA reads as TGTGCCAGCAGCTTATACAGGAACTCCTACGAGCAGTACTTC. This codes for CASSLYRNSYEQYF.

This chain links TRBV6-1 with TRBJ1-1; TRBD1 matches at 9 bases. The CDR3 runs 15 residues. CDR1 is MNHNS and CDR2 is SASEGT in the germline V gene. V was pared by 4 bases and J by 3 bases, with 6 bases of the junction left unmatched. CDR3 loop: CASSGTGGWDTEAFF. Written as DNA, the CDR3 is TGTGCCAGCAGTGGAACAGGGGGCTGGGACACTGAAGCTTTCTTT.

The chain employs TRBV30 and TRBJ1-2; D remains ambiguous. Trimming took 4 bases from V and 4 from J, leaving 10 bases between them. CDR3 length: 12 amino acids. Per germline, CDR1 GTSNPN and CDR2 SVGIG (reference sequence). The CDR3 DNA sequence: TGTGCCTGGACCCGTGGGGTCTATGGCTACACCTTC. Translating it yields CAWTRGVYGYTF.

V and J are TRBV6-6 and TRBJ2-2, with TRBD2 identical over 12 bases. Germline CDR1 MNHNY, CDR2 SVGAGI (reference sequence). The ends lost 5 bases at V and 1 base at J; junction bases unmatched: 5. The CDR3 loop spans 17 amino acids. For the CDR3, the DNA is TGTGCCAGCAGTCGGCTAGCGGGGGGGCGGAACACCGGGGAGCTGTTTTTT. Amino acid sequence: CASSRLAGGRNTGELFF.

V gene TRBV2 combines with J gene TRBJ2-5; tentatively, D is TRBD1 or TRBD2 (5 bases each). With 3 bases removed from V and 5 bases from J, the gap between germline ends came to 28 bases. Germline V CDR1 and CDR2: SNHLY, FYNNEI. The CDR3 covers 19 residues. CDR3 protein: CASSDGRGHRLEGMETQYF. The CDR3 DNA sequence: TGTGCCAGCAGTGATGGCAGAGGCCATCGATTAGAGGGGATGGAGACCCAGTACTTC.

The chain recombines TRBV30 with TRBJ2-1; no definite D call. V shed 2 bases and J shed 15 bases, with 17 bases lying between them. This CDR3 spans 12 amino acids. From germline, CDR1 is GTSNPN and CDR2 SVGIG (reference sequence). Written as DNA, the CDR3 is TGTGCCTGGAGTCTCACTCCACCGTCCCCGTTCTTC. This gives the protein CAWSLTPPSPFF. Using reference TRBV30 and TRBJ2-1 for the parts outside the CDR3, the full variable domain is SQTIHQWPATLVQPVGSPLSLECTVEGTSNPNLYWYRQAAGRGLQLLFYSVGIGQISSEVPQNLSASRPQDRQFILSSKKLLLSDSGFYLCAWSLTPPSPFFGPGTRLTVL.

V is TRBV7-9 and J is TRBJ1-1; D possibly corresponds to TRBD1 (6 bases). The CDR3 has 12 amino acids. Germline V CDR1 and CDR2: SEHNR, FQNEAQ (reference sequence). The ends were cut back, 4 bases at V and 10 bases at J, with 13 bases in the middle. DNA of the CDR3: TGTGCCAGCAGCTCTTCCGGGACACTAGCTTTCTTT. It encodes CASSSSGTLAFF.

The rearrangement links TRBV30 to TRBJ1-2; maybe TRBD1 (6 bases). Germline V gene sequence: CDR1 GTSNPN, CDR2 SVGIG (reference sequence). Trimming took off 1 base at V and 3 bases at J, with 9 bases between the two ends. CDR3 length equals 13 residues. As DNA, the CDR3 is TGTGCCTGGAGTGACAGGGCACACTATGGCTACACCTTC. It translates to CAWSDRAHYGYTF.

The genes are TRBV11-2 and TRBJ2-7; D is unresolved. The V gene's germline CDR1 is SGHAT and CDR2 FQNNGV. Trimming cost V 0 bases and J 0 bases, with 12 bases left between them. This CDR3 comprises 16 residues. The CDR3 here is CASSLDRAESSYEQYF. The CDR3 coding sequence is TGTGCCAGCAGCTTAGATCGGGCCGAGAGCTCCTACGAGCAGTACTTC.

The CDR3 here is CASSQDLLNTEAFF. In DNA form, the CDR3 reads TGTGCCAGCAGCCAGGATCTTTTGAACACTGAAGCTTTCTTT. The chain joins TRBV4-2 to TRBJ1-1; D ambiguous. V lost 3 bases and J 0 bases, leaving 8 bases between the germline ends. Germline values: CDR1 LGHNA, CDR2 YNFKEQ. The CDR3 runs to 14 residues.

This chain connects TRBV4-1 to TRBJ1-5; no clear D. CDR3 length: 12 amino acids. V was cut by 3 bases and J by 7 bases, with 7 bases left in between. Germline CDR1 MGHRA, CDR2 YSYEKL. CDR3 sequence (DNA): TGCGCCAGCAGCCACGGGTCCCAGCCCCAGCATTTT. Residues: CASSHGSQPQHF.

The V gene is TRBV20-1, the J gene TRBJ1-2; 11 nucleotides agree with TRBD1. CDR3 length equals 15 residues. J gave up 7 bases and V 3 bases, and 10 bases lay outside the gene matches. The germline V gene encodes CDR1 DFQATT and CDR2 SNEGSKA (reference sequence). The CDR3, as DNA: TGCAGTGCTAGTCCCACCTCGGACAGGGGGCCTGGCTACACCTTC. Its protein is CSASPTSDRGPGYTF.

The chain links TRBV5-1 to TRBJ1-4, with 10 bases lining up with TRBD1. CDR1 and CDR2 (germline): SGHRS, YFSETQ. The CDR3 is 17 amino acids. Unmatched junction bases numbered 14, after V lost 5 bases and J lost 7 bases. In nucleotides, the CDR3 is TGCGCCAGCAGACATGGTGGACAGGGGGATTTGTCTGAAAAACTGTTTTTT. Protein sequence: CASRHGGQGDLSEKLFF. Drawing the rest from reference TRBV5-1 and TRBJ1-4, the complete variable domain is KAGVTQTPRYLIKTRGQQVTLSCSPISGHRSVSWYQQTPGQGLQFLFEYFSETQRNKGNFPGRFSGRQFSNSRSEMNVSTLELGDSALYLCASRHGGQGDLSEKLFFGSGTQLSVL.